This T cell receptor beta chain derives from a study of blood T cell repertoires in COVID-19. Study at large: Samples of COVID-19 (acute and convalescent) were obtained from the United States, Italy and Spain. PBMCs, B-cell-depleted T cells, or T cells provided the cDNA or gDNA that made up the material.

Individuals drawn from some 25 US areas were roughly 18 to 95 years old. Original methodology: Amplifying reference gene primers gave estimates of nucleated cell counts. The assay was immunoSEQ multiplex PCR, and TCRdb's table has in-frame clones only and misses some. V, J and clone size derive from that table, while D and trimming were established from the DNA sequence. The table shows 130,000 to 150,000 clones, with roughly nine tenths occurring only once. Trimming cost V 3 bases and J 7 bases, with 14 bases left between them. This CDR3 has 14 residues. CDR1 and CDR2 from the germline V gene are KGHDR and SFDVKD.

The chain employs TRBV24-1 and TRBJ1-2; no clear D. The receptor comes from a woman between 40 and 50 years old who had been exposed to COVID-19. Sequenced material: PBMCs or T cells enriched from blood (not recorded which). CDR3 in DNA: TGTGCCACCAGTGATCCGGGAGTCCCGCGTGGCTACACCTTC. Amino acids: CATSDPGVPRGYTF.